These 21 T cell receptor beta chains were sequenced from one sample in a study of shared clonotypes between healthy human individuals. TCRdb's table, derived via immunoSEQ multiplex PCR, lists solely in-frame clones and lacks some. The profile shows roughly 2 million clones, roughly 95% of them singletons. Sequencing was done on a sample of naive CD4+ T cells sorted from blood. Indicated subset: CD45RA+ positively selected. The receptors here all came from a man aged 18 to 30 in good health.

The genes are TRBV19 and TRBJ1-1, with TRBD1 matching 8 bases. The V gene's germline CDR1 is LNHDA and CDR2 SQIVND (reference sequence). The CDR3 has 15 amino acids. V gave up 6 bases and J gave up 4 bases; unmatched junction bases: 10. CDR3 in amino acids: CASRPSMDRATEAFF. CDR3 bases: TGTGCCAGTAGACCATCAATGGACAGGGCCACTGAAGCTTTCTTT.

The J gene is TRBJ2-2, the V gene TRBV6-1; D is undetermined. The length of the CDR3 is 14 residues. Germline V gene lookup returns CDR1 MNHNS and CDR2 SASEGT. V lost 0 bases and J lost 0, with 2 bases in between. The CDR3 protein is CASSEAPNTGELFF. The CDR3 coding sequence is TGTGCCAGCAGTGAAGCGCCGAACACCGGGGAGCTGTTTTTT.

This sequence joins TRBV30 and TRBJ1-5; no clear D. V lost 4 bases, J lost 6 bases, and 13 bases lay in between. Germline V gene sequence: CDR1 GTSNPN, CDR2 SVGIG (reference sequence). CDR3 length: 13 amino acids. For the CDR3, the DNA is TGTGCCTGGAACCGGGAATCATCTCAGCCCCAGCATTTT. This translates into CAWNRESSQPQHF.

V usage is TRBV4-1 and J usage is TRBJ1-1, with TRBD1 identical over 7 bases. CDR1 MGHRA and CDR2 YSYEKL come from the germline V gene. CDR3 size: 14 residues. Germline trimming cut 1 base from V and 5 bases from J; bases unmatched to any gene: 4. The CDR3 DNA follows: TGCGCCAGCAGCCAAGTTGACAGGGTAACTGAAGCTTTCTTT. This gives the protein CASSQVDRVTEAFF.

Here the CDR3 reads CASSLRAENTGELFF. The CDR3 DNA follows: TGCGCCAGCAGCTTACGAGCGGAGAACACCGGGGAGCTGTTTTTT. The chain recombines TRBV5-1 with TRBJ2-2, with a possible D match to TRBD2 (5 bases). Germline V gives CDR1 SGHRS, CDR2 YFSETQ. V lost 2 bases to trimming and J lost 1 base, with 9 bases between them. The CDR3 covers 15 residues.

CDR3 amino acids: CASSAQNTRANYEQYF. In DNA, the CDR3 is TGTGCCAGCAGCGCACAAAACACCAGGGCCAACTACGAGCAGTACTTC. The chain links TRBV11-2 to TRBJ2-7; a weak D match, TRBD1 (5 bases). Per germline, CDR1 SGHAT and CDR2 FQNNGV. The CDR3 extends over 16 amino acids. V lost 5 bases and J lost 3, with 20 bases in between.

The genes are TRBV18 and TRBJ2-7; 12 bases align to TRBD1. Germline CDR1 is KGHSH and CDR2 is LQKENI. This CDR3 is built from 17 residues. V lost 3 bases, J lost 2 bases, and 8 bases stayed unmatched. The CDR3 coding sequence is TGTGCCAGCTCACCCCTCGGGACAGGGGGCTCCCCCTACGAGCAGTACTTC. Protein sequence: CASSPLGTGGSPYEQYF.

This rearrangement joins TRBV5-1 to TRBJ1-3; D gene unclear. Trimming cost V 1 base and J 0 bases, with 14 bases left between them. The germline V gene has CDR1 SGHRS and CDR2 YFSETQ. This CDR3 contains 17 residues. This chain's CDR3 is CASSLMDGLDSGNTIYF. As DNA, the CDR3 is TGCGCCAGCAGCTTGATGGACGGCCTAGACTCTGGAAACACCATATATTTT.

The chain carries TRBV7-9 and TRBJ1-2, with TRBD1 identical over 7 bases. The germline CDR1 and CDR2 sequences are SEHNR and FQNEAQ (reference sequence). CDR3 length: 14 amino acids. V shed 4 bases and J 6 bases; nucleotides not matched to a gene: 8. In DNA form, the CDR3 reads TGTGCCAGCAGCTCAAAAGACAGGGCGGATGGCTACACCTTC. This gives the protein CASSSKDRADGYTF.

This clone was recorded once. The chain has TRBV7-9 and TRBJ1-3, with 10 nucleotides matching TRBD1. The CDR3 loop spans 14 amino acids. Losses at the gene ends were 5 bases for V and 8 bases for J; bases not matched to a gene: 6. The V gene's germline CDR1 is SEHNR and CDR2 FQNEAQ (reference sequence). In DNA form, the CDR3 reads TGTGCCAGCAGCCCGAGACAGGGGGCATACACCATATATTTT. Translation: CASSPRQGAYTIYF.

The sample holds one count of this clone. V gene TRBV5-1 combines with J gene TRBJ2-3; D possibly corresponds to TRBD2 (6 bases). Germline CDR1 is SGHRS and CDR2 is YFSETQ. The CDR3 spans 15 residues. V was clipped by 0 bases and J by 2 bases, with 10 bases between them. The CDR3, as DNA: TGCGCCAGCAGCTTGGATCGGGGGACCACAGATACGCAGTATTTT. Translation: CASSLDRGTTDTQYF.

The chain links TRBV18 to TRBJ1-5; D remains unclear. This CDR3 contains 15 residues. Trimming shortened V by 1 base and J by 0 bases, and 7 bases separated the two germline ends. Germline CDR1 is KGHSH and CDR2 is LQKENI. CDR3 coding DNA: TGTGCCAGCTCACCACGGGTAAATAGCAATCAGCCCCAGCATTTT. This encodes CASSPRVNSNQPQHF.

The chain links TRBV18 to TRBJ2-5; no definite D call. The CDR3 is 12 amino acids. Trimming took off 5 bases at V and 2 bases at J, with 6 bases between the two ends. Germline lookup yields CDR1 KGHSH and CDR2 LQKENI. The CDR3 DNA reads TGTGCCAGCTCAAAAACTCAAGAGACCCAGTACTTC. It encodes CASSKTQETQYF.

The chain carries TRBV4-1 and TRBJ1-1; D unclear. V was clipped by 3 bases and J by 1 base, with 6 bases between them. The length of the CDR3 is 13 residues. The germline V gene encodes CDR1 MGHRA and CDR2 YSYEKL. This chain's CDR3 is CASSQTRNTEAFF. DNA of the CDR3: TGCGCCAGCAGCCAGACCCGGAACACTGAAGCTTTCTTT.

J is TRBJ2-1 and V is TRBV18; D is unresolved. The ends were cut back, 0 bases at V and 4 bases at J, with 7 bases in the middle. CDR1 and CDR2 from the germline V gene are KGHSH and LQKENI. CDR3 size: 14 residues. This chain's CDR3 is CASSPPAQYNEQFF. The CDR3 DNA follows: TGTGCCAGCTCACCACCGGCACAGTACAATGAGCAGTTCTTC. Full variable domain (outside the CDR3, taken from reference TRBV18 and TRBJ2-1): NAGVMQNPRHLVRRRGQEARLRCSPMKGHSHVYWYRQLPEEGLKFMVYLQKENIIDESGMPKERFSAEFPKEGPSILRIQQVVRGDSAAYFCASSPPAQYNEQFFGPGTRLTVL.

The chain links TRBV19 to TRBJ1-1; D uncertain. The V end was cut by 6 bases, the J end by 1 base, with 12 bases between. There are 14 residues in the CDR3. Germline CDR1 reads LNHDA; CDR2 reads SQIVND (reference sequence). CDR3 bases: TGTGCCAGTAGCGACTCTCGGGAGAACACTGAAGCTTTCTTT. It codes for CASSDSRENTEAFF.

In nucleotides, the CDR3 is TGTGCCTGGAGTGTATTGGACAGGCGAGGCTACACCTTC. This encodes CAWSVLDRRGYTF. This sequence joins TRBV30 and TRBJ1-2, with 7 bases fitting TRBD1. The CDR3 length is 13 residues. After removal of 0 bases from V and 8 bases from J, the junction contained 6 bases not matched to a gene. From germline, CDR1 is GTSNPN and CDR2 SVGIG (reference sequence).

The rearrangement uses TRBV27 and TRBJ1-2; a possible D gene is TRBD1 (5 bases). Trimming took 0 bases from V and 7 from J, leaving 12 bases between them. The CDR3 has 14 residues. Germline CDR1 reads MNHEY; CDR2 reads SMNVEV (reference sequence). The CDR3: CASSLSGGDGGYTF. In DNA form, the CDR3 reads TGTGCCAGCAGTTTATCAGGCGGGGACGGTGGCTACACCTTC.

This clone was seen only once. V gene TRBV7-9 combines with J gene TRBJ2-3; D gene unclear. This CDR3 comprises 16 residues. Trimming shortened V by 4 bases and J by 0 bases, and 14 bases separated the two germline ends. The germline V gene encodes CDR1 SEHNR and CDR2 FQNEAQ (reference sequence). The CDR3 DNA reads as TGTGCCAGCAGCTCTCCCCCGCGAACTAGCACAGATACGCAGTATTTT. It specifies CASSSPPRTSTDTQYF.

This clone came up once. The genes are TRBV30 and TRBJ1-1, with TRBD1 identical over 7 bases. With 5 bases clipped from V and 1 base from J, the junction kept 4 bases outside the gene matches. The CDR3 is 13 residues long. Germline lookup yields CDR1 GTSNPN and CDR2 SVGIG (reference sequence). The CDR3 DNA follows: TGTGCCTGGGTCCGACAGGGGAACACTGAAGCTTTCTTT. This sequence encodes CAWVRQGNTEAFF.

The genes are TRBV19 and TRBJ2-1, with 9 bases matching TRBD2. The CDR3 sequence is 14 residues long. With V trimmed by 5 bases and J by 9 bases, 8 bases remained unmatched. Germline lookup yields CDR1 LNHDA and CDR2 SQIVND (reference sequence). The CDR3 protein is CASSPSSGIIEQFF. CDR3 bases: TGTGCCAGTAGTCCCTCTAGCGGGATTATTGAGCAGTTCTTC. The full variable domain, completed using reference TRBV19 and TRBJ2-1, is DGGITQSPKYLFRKEGQNVTLSCEQNLNHDAMYWYRQDPGQGLRLIYYSQIVNDFQKGDIAEGYSVSREKKESFPLTVTSAQKNPTAFYLCASSPSSGIIEQFFGPGTRLTVL.